The T cell receptor beta chain under discussion was sequenced for a study of T cells after somatic rescue of genetic block. TCRdb keeps only in-frame clones here, not all; method: immunoSEQ multiplex PCR. The sample lists 110,000 or so clones, around nine tenths occurring once. The CDR3 runs 18 residues. In germline, CDR1 is SGHDN, CDR2 FVKESK. Deletions cut 1 base from V and 1 base from J, with 16 bases between. The chain couples TRBV14 to TRBJ1-4; D is perhaps TRBD1 (5 bases). Material for sequencing was peripheral blood mononuclear cells (PBMCs). The sequence derives from a woman in her late teens or twenties. The CDR3, as DNA: TGTGCCAGCAGCCAAGTGTGGGGGGGGTGGAAAACTAATGAAAAACTGTTTTTT. Protein sequence: CASSQVWGGWKTNEKLFF. The full variable domain, its missing parts supplied by reference TRBV14 and TRBJ1-4, is EAGVTQFPSHSVIEKGQTVTLRCDPISGHDNLYWYRRVMGKEIKFLLHFVKESKQDESGMPNNRFLAERTGGTYSTLKVQPAELEDSGVYFCASSQVWGGWKTNEKLFFGSGTQLSVL.